This T cell receptor (beta chain) was sequenced during a study of Ad26.COV2.S vaccination and SARS-CoV-2 variants. Whole-study results and caveats: Substantial response breadth was reportedly seen for spike-specific CD8+ and CD4+ T cells after vaccination.

Method: immunoSEQ multiplex PCR; TCRdb's copy keeps in-frame clones and lacks some. The data hold more than 350,000 clones, with 75% to 95% observed a single time. The CDR3 is 15 residues long. Trimming shortened V by 6 bases and J by 7 bases, and 16 bases separated the two germline ends. Germline CDR1 is SNHLY and CDR2 is FYNNEI. Specified treatment: roughly 20 received Ad26.COV2.S at low or high dose, single or two shots; about five received placebo; per-sample allocation not given. Repertoires come from day 63 after the first vaccine or placebo injection. Expression of Wuhan-strain SARS-CoV-2 spike came from the Ad26 vector that formed the vaccine. Details on this clone: Its antigen remains unknown.

This rearrangement joins TRBV2 to TRBJ1-6; the D gene is possibly TRBD1 (6 bases). The sample consisted of peripheral blood, taken in a trial of Ad26.COV2.S vaccine versus placebo. The receptor's source is a person aged 18 to 65 who received the Ad26.COV2.S COVID-19 vaccine or a placebo. Here the CDR3 reads CASRGSLQGNSPLHF. As DNA, the CDR3 is TGTGCCAGCAGGGGCTCCTTACAGGGAAATTCACCCCTCCACTTT.